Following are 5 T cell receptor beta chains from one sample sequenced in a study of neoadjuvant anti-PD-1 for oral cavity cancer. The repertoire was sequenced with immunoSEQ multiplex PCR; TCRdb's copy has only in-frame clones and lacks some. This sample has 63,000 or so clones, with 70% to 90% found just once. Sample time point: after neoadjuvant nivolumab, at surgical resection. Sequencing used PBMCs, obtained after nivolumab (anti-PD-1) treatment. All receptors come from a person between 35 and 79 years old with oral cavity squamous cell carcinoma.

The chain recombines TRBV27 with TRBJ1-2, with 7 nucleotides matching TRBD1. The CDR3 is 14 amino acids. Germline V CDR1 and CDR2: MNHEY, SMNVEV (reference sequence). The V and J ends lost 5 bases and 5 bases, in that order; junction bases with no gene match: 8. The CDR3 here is CASSGQTGPYGYTF. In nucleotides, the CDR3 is TGTGCCAGCAGTGGGCAGACAGGGCCTTATGGCTACACCTTC.

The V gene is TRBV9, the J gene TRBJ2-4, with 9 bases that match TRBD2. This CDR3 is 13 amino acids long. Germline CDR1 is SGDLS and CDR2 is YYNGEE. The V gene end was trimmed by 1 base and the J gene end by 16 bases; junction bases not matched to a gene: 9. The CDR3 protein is CASSVSDSGRAYF. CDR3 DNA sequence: TGTGCCAGCAGCGTATCGGATAGCGGGAGAGCCTACTTC.

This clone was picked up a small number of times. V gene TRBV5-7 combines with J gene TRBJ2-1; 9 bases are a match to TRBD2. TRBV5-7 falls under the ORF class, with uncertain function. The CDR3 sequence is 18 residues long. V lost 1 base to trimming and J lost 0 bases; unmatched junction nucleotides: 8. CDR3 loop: CASSLYWREGLSYNEQFF. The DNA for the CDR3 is TGTGCCAGCAGCTTGTATTGGCGGGAGGGCCTCTCCTACAATGAGCAGTTCTTC.

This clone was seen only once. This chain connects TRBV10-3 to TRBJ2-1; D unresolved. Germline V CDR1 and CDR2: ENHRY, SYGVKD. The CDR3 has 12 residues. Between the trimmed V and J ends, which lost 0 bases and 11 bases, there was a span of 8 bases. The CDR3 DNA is TGTGCCATCAGTGAGTCTAAGCGACAGCAGTTCTTC. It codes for CAISESKRQQFF.

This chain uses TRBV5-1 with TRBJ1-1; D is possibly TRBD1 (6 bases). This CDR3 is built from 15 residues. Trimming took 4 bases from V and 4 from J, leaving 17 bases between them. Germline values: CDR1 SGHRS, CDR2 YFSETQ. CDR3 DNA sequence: TGCGCCAGCAGCCCCTGGGTTGAGGGGGGCACTGAAGCTTTCTTT. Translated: CASSPWVEGGTEAFF.